Listed here are 27 T cell receptor beta chains from one sample, sequenced in a study of response to subunit inactivated influenza vaccine. A single record per CDR3 protein comes from TCRdb applying MiXCR to the RT-PCR reads. In the table there are about 830,000 distinct CDR3 sequences, around 20% of which are singletons. This specimen was PBMCs from blood, taken roughly 5 days after vaccination. Receptors originate from a man aged 50-60 years who received an inactivated influenza vaccine.

This chain uses TRBV28 with TRBJ1-4; 7 nucleotides align to TRBD1. V gave up 2 bases and J gave up 10 bases; unmatched junction bases: 4. CDR3 length equals 13 residues. Germline lookup yields CDR1 MDHEN and CDR2 SYDVKM. The CDR3 DNA follows: TGTGCCAGCAGTTTAACAGGGGAGGGAAAACTGTTTTTT. Protein sequence: CASSLTGEGKLFF.

This chain uses TRBV6-2 or TRBV6-3 with TRBJ1-5; a possible D gene is TRBD1 (6 bases). Trimming stripped 9 bases from V and 4 bases from J, with 13 bases between. The germline V gene has CDR1 MNHEY and CDR2 SVGEGT. The CDR3 covers 13 residues. DNA of the CDR3: TGTGCCAGTGGGGGCTCCCGGAATCAGCCCCAGCATTTT. It yields the protein CASGGSRNQPQHF.

This clonotype came up once. A much larger clone sits a single nucleotide away, making a read error possible. This chain connects TRBV20-1 to TRBJ2-3; 14 bases are a match to TRBD2. Germline V CDR1 and CDR2: DFQATT, SNEGSKA (reference sequence). CDR3 length: 16 amino acids. For the CDR3, the DNA is TGCAGTGTTAGAGGACTAGCGGGGGGACTCACAGATACGCAGTATTTT. Its translation: CSVRGLAGGLTDTQYF.

This clonotype was observed a few times. This sequence joins TRBV3-1 and TRBJ2-2; D is possibly TRBD1 (6 bases). This CDR3 has 15 amino acids. Germline V lookup: CDR1 LGHDT, CDR2 YNNKEL (reference sequence). The V end lost 2 bases, the J end lost 4 bases, and 11 bases lay between the germline ends. The CDR3 is CASSQRQEFTGELFF. The CDR3 bases are TGTGCCAGCAGCCAACGACAGGAGTTCACCGGGGAGCTGTTTTTT.

A few counts support this clonotype. The V call is TRBV6-1, the J call TRBJ2-5; 13 bases are shared with TRBD2. The J segment lost 4 bases and the V segment lost 6 bases, leaving 8 bases of the junction unmatched. The CDR3 runs 16 residues. CDR1 and CDR2 from the germline V gene are MNHNS and SASEGT. This chain's CDR3 is CASRDILAGGRETQYF. The CDR3 DNA reads TGTGCCAGCAGGGATATACTAGCGGGGGGGCGAGAGACCCAGTACTTC.

The gene calls are TRBV12-3 or TRBV12-4 and TRBJ1-4; D is unclear. The V and J ends lost 9 bases and 6 bases respectively, with 17 bases between them. This CDR3 spans 14 amino acids. The CDR3 DNA reads as TGTGCCAGTTCGGACGGAATCATGCATGAAAAACTGTTTTTT. It translates to CASSDGIMHEKLFF.

This clonotype showed up many times. The V call is TRBV20-1, the J call TRBJ2-1; 10 positions agree with TRBD2. Per the germline V gene, CDR1 is DFQATT and CDR2 is SNEGSKA (reference sequence). The CDR3 covers 15 residues. With 3 bases clipped from V and 6 bases from J, the junction kept 8 bases outside the gene matches. In DNA, the CDR3 is TGCAGTGCTAGGAGCGGGAGGGCCTTGGGCAATGAGCAGTTCTTC. This encodes CSARSGRALGNEQFF.

The V gene is TRBV5-6, the J gene TRBJ1-2, with D perhaps TRBD1 (6 bases). The V end lost 4 bases, the J end lost 3 bases, and 16 bases lay between the germline ends. Germline V lookup: CDR1 SGHDT, CDR2 YYEEEE. The CDR3 extends over 15 amino acids. CDR3 in amino acids: CASSPVNRVDYGYTF. In nucleotides, the CDR3 is TGTGCCAGCAGCCCCGTCAACAGGGTCGACTATGGCTACACCTTC.

This clonotype was detected only a few times. The genes are TRBV24-1 and TRBJ2-2; 7 bases agree with TRBD1. The CDR3 runs to 16 residues. V lost 1 base to trimming and J lost 8 bases; unmatched junction nucleotides: 9. The germline CDR1 and CDR2 sequences are KGHDR and SFDVKD. In DNA, the CDR3 is TGTGCCACCAGTGATTTTTCCGCGACAGGGCGAGGGGAGCTGTTTTTT. This gives the protein CATSDFSATGRGELFF.

This chain uses TRBV4-2 with TRBJ2-2; either TRBD1 or TRBD2 may fit D (5 bases each). Germline values: CDR1 LGHNA, CDR2 YNFKEQ. The CDR3 extends over 17 amino acids. With 6 bases removed from V and 1 base from J, the gap between germline ends came to 18 bases. CDR3 nucleotide sequence: TGTGCCAGCAGTCCAAAAGTTGGGGGAGTGAACACCGGGGAGCTGTTTTTT. Its protein product is CASSPKVGGVNTGELFF.

This clonotype was counted at least ten times. Mismatch with germline at one junction end may stem from a read error. The V and J genes are TRBV5-1 and TRBJ2-7, with a tentative D call TRBD2 (5 bases). CDR3 length: 14 residues. CDR1 is SGHRS and CDR2 is YFSETQ in the germline V gene. The CDR3 DNA reads as TGTGCCAGCAGTTTCGGACGGGGCTCCTACGAGCAGTACTTC. Amino acid sequence: CASSFGRGSYEQYF.

The V gene is TRBV5-1, the J gene TRBJ2-7; 7 nucleotides line up with TRBD1. CDR3 length: 14 amino acids. The V gene end was trimmed by 4 bases and the J gene end by 3 bases; junction bases not matched to a gene: 7. Germline CDR1 is SGHRS and CDR2 is YFSETQ. CDR3 sequence reads: CASSQRQGGYEQYF. The CDR3 nucleotides read TGCGCCAGCAGCCAACGACAGGGTGGCTACGAGCAGTACTTC. Full variable domain (outside the CDR3, taken from reference TRBV5-1 and TRBJ2-7): KAGVTQTPRYLIKTRGQQVTLSCSPISGHRSVSWYQQTPGQGLQFLFEYFSETQRNKGNFPGRFSGRQFSNSRSEMNVSTLELGDSALYLCASSQRQGGYEQYFGPGTRLTVT.

This clonotype was seen a handful of times. The chain carries TRBV28 and TRBJ2-3; D remains ambiguous. V shed 3 bases and J shed 3 bases, with 10 bases lying between them. The germline CDR1 and CDR2 sequences are MDHEN and SYDVKM. The length of the CDR3 is 14 residues. The CDR3 DNA follows: TGTGCCAGCAGTTTCCCCCGGAAGACAGATACGCAGTATTTT. This translates into CASSFPRKTDTQYF.

This clonotype was observed at least ten times. This chain links TRBV27 with TRBJ2-1, with 8 positions matching TRBD2. The V gene's germline CDR1 is MNHEY and CDR2 SMNVEV (reference sequence). V trimming: 3 bases; J trimming: 6 bases; junction bases outside the gene matches: 4. This CDR3 has 14 residues. This chain's CDR3 is CASSFYGRANEQFF. DNA for the CDR3: TGTGCCAGCAGTTTTTACGGGAGGGCCAATGAGCAGTTCTTC.

This clonotype has more than one count but fewer than ten. The chain couples TRBV7-2 to TRBJ1-2, with D possibly TRBD1 on 5 matching bases. CDR3 size: 13 residues. The V gene's germline CDR1 is SGHTA and CDR2 FQGNSA. V lost 7 bases and J lost 5, with 14 bases in between. CDR3 residues: CASTVGTAYGYTF. The CDR3 DNA sequence: TGTGCCAGCACCGTTGGGACGGCGTATGGCTACACCTTC. Complete variable domain (other parts from reference TRBV7-2 and TRBJ1-2): GAGVSQSPSNKVTEKGKDVELRCDPISGHTALYWYRQSLGQGLEFLIYFQGNSAPDKSGLPSDRFSAERTGGSVSTLTIQRTQQEDSAVYLCASTVGTAYGYTFGSGTRLTVV.

This clonotype was picked up a small number of times. The chain combines TRBV10-3 with TRBJ2-3; 13 positions match TRBD2. The CDR3 loop spans 18 amino acids. Trimming at V came to 2 bases and at J to 0 bases, leaving 5 bases not matched to a gene. The germline V gene encodes CDR1 ENHRY and CDR2 SYGVKD. CDR3 sequence (DNA): TGTGCCATCAGTGAGCGAGGGACTAGCGGGACTAGCACAGATACGCAGTATTTT. Its protein product is CAISERGTSGTSTDTQYF.

The rearrangement uses TRBV5-5 and TRBJ1-2; D ambiguous. The V gene lost 1 base and the J gene lost 7 bases, with 14 bases spanning the gap. The CDR3 has 14 amino acids. Germline V gene sequence: CDR1 SGHKS, CDR2 YYEKEE (reference sequence). Here the CDR3 reads CASSLLHLSGGYTF. The CDR3 DNA follows: TGTGCCAGCAGCTTGCTACACCTCTCGGGTGGCTACACCTTC.

The V and J genes are TRBV4-2 and TRBJ2-2, with D tentatively TRBD1 (6 bases). The CDR3 has 14 amino acids. Germline loops: CDR1 LGHNA, CDR2 YNFKEQ. The V end lost 5 bases, the J end lost 3 bases, and 10 bases lay between the germline ends. In DNA form, the CDR3 reads TGTGCCAGCAGCGGGGGCCTAGACACCGGGGAGCTGTTTTTT. Encoded protein: CASSGGLDTGELFF.

The table lists this clonotype with a few counts. The CDR3: CSVDERRETQYF. CDR3 nucleotide sequence: TGCAGTGTGGACGAACGACGGGAGACCCAGTACTTC. The V call is TRBV20-1, the J call TRBJ2-5; D is undetermined. V lost 7 bases to trimming and J lost 5 bases, with 14 bases between them. The V gene's germline CDR1 is DFQATT and CDR2 SNEGSKA (reference sequence). The CDR3 loop spans 12 amino acids.

The CDR3 DNA sequence: TGTGCCATCAGTGTAAGCGACCCTAGCGGGCCTAGCACAGATACGCAGTATTTT. This codes for CAISVSDPSGPSTDTQYF. The V gene is TRBV10-3, the J gene TRBJ2-3; 8 positions agree with TRBD2. V was pared by 4 bases and J by 0 bases, with 12 bases of the junction left unmatched. The CDR3 is 18 amino acids. Germline V gene lookup returns CDR1 ENHRY and CDR2 SYGVKD.

This chain's CDR3 is CASTLGFGPSEQYF. The CDR3 DNA reads as TGTGCCAGCACCCTGGGGTTTGGCCCCTCCGAGCAGTACTTC. The chain is built from TRBV28 and TRBJ2-7; D remains ambiguous. V was pared by 7 bases and J by 6 bases, with 19 bases between. This CDR3 is built from 14 residues. The germline CDR1 and CDR2 sequences are MDHEN and SYDVKM.

In its sample, this clonotype was seen a few times. The rearrangement links TRBV5-1 to TRBJ1-4; TRBD1 agrees at 7 bases. Trimming removed 3 bases from V and 4 bases from J; junction bases left unmatched: 12. CDR3 length equals 17 residues. Germline loops: CDR1 SGHRS, CDR2 YFSETQ. The CDR3 here is CASSSGQPRVNNEKLFF. CDR3 DNA: TGCGCCAGCAGCTCGGGACAGCCTAGAGTTAATAATGAAAAACTGTTTTTT. Full variable domain (remainder filled in from reference TRBV5-1 and TRBJ1-4): KAGVTQTPRYLIKTRGQQVTLSCSPISGHRSVSWYQQTPGQGLQFLFEYFSETQRNKGNFPGRFSGRQFSNSRSEMNVSTLELGDSALYLCASSSGQPRVNNEKLFFGSGTQLSVL.

This clonotype occurred many times. The chain is built from TRBV24-1 and TRBJ2-5, with TRBD1 matching 12 bases. From germline, CDR1 is KGHDR and CDR2 SFDVKD. The J segment lost 5 bases and the V segment lost 2 bases, leaving 8 bases of the junction unmatched. The CDR3 totals 17 residues. CDR3 protein: CATSDSAGTGGWETQYF. Written as DNA, the CDR3 is TGTGCCACCAGTGATTCCGCCGGGACAGGGGGCTGGGAGACCCAGTACTTC.

Concerning this clonotype: Relative to the germline gene, one junction end is altered; a read error may explain this. The rearrangement joins TRBV5-5 to TRBJ2-1; D unclear. Germline V lookup: CDR1 SGHKS, CDR2 YYEKEE (reference sequence). This CDR3 region has 13 residues. The CDR3 loop reads CASSLGGLNEHFF. The CDR3 DNA sequence: TGTGCCAGCAGCTTGGGGGGTTTGAATGAGCACTTCTTC. Full variable domain (missing parts from reference TRBV5-5 and TRBJ2-1): DAGVTQSPTHLIKTRGQQVTLRCSPISGHKSVSWYQQVLGQGPQFIFQYYEKEERGRGNFPDRFSARQFPNYSSELNVNALLLGDSALYLCASSLGGLNEHFFGPGTRLTVL.

J is TRBJ1-2 and V is TRBV27; perhaps TRBD1 as D (5 bases). V lost 4 bases, J lost 7 bases, and 10 bases lay in between. Looked up from germline, CDR1 is MNHEY and CDR2 is SMNVEV (reference sequence). The length of the CDR3 is 12 residues. CDR3 sequence (DNA): TGTGCCAGCAGTTCCGGGACCGCTGGCTACACCTTC. It specifies CASSSGTAGYTF.

The V and J genes are TRBV20-1 and TRBJ2-7; 11 nucleotides agree with TRBD2. CDR3 size: 14 residues. The J segment lost 2 bases and the V segment lost 4 bases, leaving 4 bases of the junction unmatched. The germline V gene has CDR1 DFQATT and CDR2 SNEGSKA (reference sequence). CDR3 amino acids: CSATGLAETYEQYF. The CDR3 bases are TGCAGTGCTACGGGACTAGCGGAGACCTACGAGCAGTACTTC.

A few counts support this clonotype. CDR3 DNA sequence: TGCAGTGCTAGAGTAGGACTAGCGGGAACATACGAGCAGTACTTC. Translated: CSARVGLAGTYEQYF. The chain is built from TRBV20-1 and TRBJ2-7; 12 bases fit TRBD2. Germline trimming cut 1 base from V and 4 bases from J; bases unmatched to any gene: 5. The germline CDR1 and CDR2 sequences are DFQATT and SNEGSKA (reference sequence). The CDR3 covers 15 residues.